The present TCR beta chain was sequenced within a study of blood T cell repertoires in COVID-19. Across the whole study: Collection of acute and convalescent COVID-19 samples took place in the United States, Italy and Spain. T cells, B-cell-depleted T cells, or PBMCs supplied cDNA or gDNA.

Recruited during active infection, patients (from Seattle) were subsequently followed longitudinally. Original handling: Nucleated cell counts were estimated from reference gene primer amplification. Assay used: immunoSEQ multiplex PCR; TCRdb lists only in-frame clones, some missing. Clonal size and the V and J genes are those of that table, whereas D and trimming came from the DNA. The sample carries 50,000 to 65,000 clones, around 82% recorded once. This clonotype was obtained from a man in his 60s with COVID-19, enrolled during active disease. Sequences were obtained from peripheral blood.

CDR3 sequence (DNA): TGTGCCAGCAGCTTACGTCTATCGACGGGGGGCACAGATACGCAGTATTTT. This encodes CASSLRLSTGGTDTQYF. This chain uses TRBV11-2 with TRBJ2-3, with TRBD2 as a possible D gene (6 bases). The germline V gene has CDR1 SGHAT and CDR2 FQNNGV. There are 17 residues in the CDR3. The ends were cut back, 2 bases at V and 1 base at J, with 16 bases in the middle.